This passage covers 10 T cell receptor beta chains from one sample sequenced in a study of OX40 agonist ivuxolimab in advanced cancers. Sequencing was performed with immunoSEQ multiplex PCR; in TCRdb, only in-frame clones are kept and a portion is missing. Of tens of thousands of clones in the sample, approximately 75% were seen once. The source material was CD4+ or CD8+ T cells sorted from blood, sampled in a trial of the OX40 agonist ivuxolimab. The source of these receptors is an adult with an advanced solid tumor such as melanoma, head and neck, liver or kidney cancer.

This chain connects TRBV11-2 to TRBJ2-3; D is undetermined. CDR3 length: 15 amino acids. CDR1 is SGHAT and CDR2 is FQNNGV in the germline V gene. Trimming pared 1 base from V and 1 base from J, leaving 9 bases between. CDR3 coding DNA: TGTGCCAGCAGCTTAGTCCGGGTCGGCACAGATACGCAGTATTTT. Translated, it gives CASSLVRVGTDTQYF.

J is TRBJ1-4 and V is TRBV13; TRBD1 matches 8 bases. The CDR3 is 14 residues long. The trim removed 5 bases at V and 6 bases at J, leaving 5 bases unmatched. CDR1 PRHDT and CDR2 FYEKMQ come from the germline V gene (reference sequence). As DNA, the CDR3 is TGTGCCAGCAGCGTGGACAGGGCACATGAAAAACTGTTTTTT. Translation gives CASSVDRAHEKLFF.

This clone was detected only a few times. Other DNA sequences in this sample translate to the same CDR3. V is TRBV19 and J is TRBJ1-1; tentative D call: TRBD1 (5 bases). The CDR3 runs 13 residues. Per germline, CDR1 LNHDA and CDR2 SQIVND (reference sequence). Trimming cost V 4 bases and J 1 base, with 7 bases left between them. In nucleotides, the CDR3 is TGTGCCAGTAGTACGACAGCGAACACTGAAGCTTTCTTT. Amino acid sequence: CASSTTANTEAFF.

The CDR3 DNA is TGTGCCAGCCGTGGGACAGGGAACTACGGAACCTATGGCTACACCTTC. Translating it yields CASRGTGNYGTYGYTF. The J gene is TRBJ1-2, the V gene TRBV5-5, with 9 nucleotides matching TRBD1. V lost 7 bases and J lost 4; bases outside the gene matches: 14. The CDR3 runs to 16 residues. Germline lookup yields CDR1 SGHKS and CDR2 YYEKEE (reference sequence).

This sequence joins TRBV19 and TRBJ2-4; a possible D gene is TRBD2 (6 bases). The CDR3 is made up of 16 amino acids. The V and J ends lost 3 bases and 1 base respectively, with 13 bases between them. Germline CDR1 reads LNHDA; CDR2 reads SQIVND (reference sequence). This CDR3 is CASSISGGSAKNIQYF. CDR3 coding DNA: TGTGCCAGTAGTATCTCCGGGGGATCGGCCAAAAACATTCAGTACTTC. Full variable domain (rest looked up from reference TRBV19 and TRBJ2-4): DGGITQSPKYLFRKEGQNVTLSCEQNLNHDAMYWYRQDPGQGLRLIYYSQIVNDFQKGDIAEGYSVSREKKESFPLTVTSAQKNPTAFYLCASSISGGSAKNIQYFGAGTRLSVL.

This clone was recorded a few times. Other DNA variants within this sample encode the same CDR3. The chain couples TRBV7-3 to TRBJ2-1, with D unresolved. Germline CDR1 is SGHTA and CDR2 is FQGTGA. This CDR3 has 13 residues. V was trimmed by 0 bases and J by 4 bases, leaving 4 bases between them. Here the CDR3 reads CASSLTRYNEQFF. The CDR3 DNA follows: TGTGCCAGCAGCTTAACGCGATACAATGAGCAGTTCTTC. Full variable domain (outside the CDR3, taken from reference TRBV7-3 and TRBJ2-1): GAGVSQTPSNKVTEKGKYVELRCDPISGHTALYWYRQSLGQGPEFLIYFQGTGAADDSGLPNDRFFAVRPEGSVSTLKIQRTERGDSAVYLCASSLTRYNEQFFGPGTRLTVL.

The chain joins TRBV27 to TRBJ1-6; a possible D gene is TRBD1 (5 bases). This CDR3 spans 15 amino acids. The germline V and J ends were trimmed by 5 bases and 7 bases, with 15 bases remaining between them. Germline CDR1 MNHEY, CDR2 SMNVEV (reference sequence). CDR3 protein: CASSPEGTVNSPLHF. CDR3 DNA: TGTGCCAGCAGTCCGGAGGGGACGGTAAATTCACCCCTCCACTTT.

The V gene is TRBV2, the J gene TRBJ2-2, with 9 bases that match TRBD1. The CDR3 loop spans 15 amino acids. J lost 1 base, V lost 8 bases, and 5 bases had no gene match. Germline V gene lookup returns CDR1 SNHLY and CDR2 FYNNEI. This chain's CDR3 is CASGGTGLNTGELFF. CDR3 sequence (DNA): TGTGCCAGCGGAGGGACAGGGCTGAACACCGGGGAGCTGTTTTTT.

The chain recombines TRBV12-5 with TRBJ1-1; tentatively, D is TRBD1 (6 bases). CDR3 length: 13 residues. The germline V and J ends were trimmed by 6 bases and 5 bases, with 13 bases remaining between them. CDR1 is LGHNT and CDR2 is FRNRAP in the germline V gene. The CDR3 region has the DNA TGTGCTAGTGGCCAGGGAGGGGGGACTGAAGCTTTCTTT. It is translated as CASGQGGGTEAFF.

The gene calls are TRBV27 and TRBJ2-3; 14 nucleotides match TRBD2. Germline CDR1 and CDR2: MNHEY and SMNVEV (reference sequence). The CDR3 has 18 residues. V shed 3 bases, J shed 8 bases, and the junction held 13 bases outside the gene matches. CDR3 residues: CASSLLGLAGGRQTTQYF. The CDR3 coding sequence is TGTGCCAGCAGTTTGCTAGGACTAGCGGGGGGCCGACAAACTACGCAGTATTTT.